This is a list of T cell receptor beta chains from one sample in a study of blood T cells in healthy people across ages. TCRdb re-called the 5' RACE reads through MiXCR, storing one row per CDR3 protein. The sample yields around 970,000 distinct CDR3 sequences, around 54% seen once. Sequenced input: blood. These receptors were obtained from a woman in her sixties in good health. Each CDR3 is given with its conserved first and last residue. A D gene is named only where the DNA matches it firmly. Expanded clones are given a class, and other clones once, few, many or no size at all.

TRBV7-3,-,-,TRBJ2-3,CGSSWGARSPDTQYF,TGTGGCAGCAGCTGGGGGGCGCGATCCCCAGATACGCAGTATTTT
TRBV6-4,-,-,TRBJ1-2,CASSATFNHGYTF,TGTGCCAGCAGTGCGACATTTAATCATGGCTACACCTTC
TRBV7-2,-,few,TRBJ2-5,CASSLYRDLQYF,TGTGCCAGCAGCCTCTACCGGGACCTCCAGTACTTC
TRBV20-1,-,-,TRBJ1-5,CSAHDRYSNQPQHF,TGCAGTGCTCACGACAGATATAGCAATCAGCCCCAGCATTTT
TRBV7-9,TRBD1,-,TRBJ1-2,CASSLAGTANNYGYTF,TGTGCCAGCAGCTTAGCTGGGACAGCTAATAACTATGGCTACACCTTC
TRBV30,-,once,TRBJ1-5,CAWGSGAIQPQHF,TGTGCCTGGGGTTCGGGGGCTATTCAGCCCCAGCATTTT
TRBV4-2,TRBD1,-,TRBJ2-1,CASSSGTDLPNEQFF,TGTGCCAGCAGCTCCGGGACAGACCTCCCTAATGAGCAGTTCTTC
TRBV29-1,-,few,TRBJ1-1,CSVAGRGTEAFF,TGCAGCGTTGCGGGTCGTGGAACTGAAGCTTTCTTT
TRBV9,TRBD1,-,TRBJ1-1,CASSVGDSLNTEAFF,TGTGCCAGCAGCGTAGGGGACAGCTTAAACACTGAAGCTTTCTTT
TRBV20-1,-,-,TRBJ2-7,CSAGGLTGSYEQYF,TGCAGTGCTGGAGGGCTTACTGGGTCCTACGAGCAGTACTTC
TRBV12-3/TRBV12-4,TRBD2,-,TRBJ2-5,CASSTMGGLTQYF,TGTGCCAGCAGCACCATGGGGGGGTTGACCCAGTACTTC
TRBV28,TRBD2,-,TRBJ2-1,CVSIPGLAGNNEQFF,TGTGTCAGCATTCCCGGACTAGCGGGGAACAATGAGCAGTTCTTC
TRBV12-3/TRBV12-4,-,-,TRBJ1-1,CASSPPPNTEAFF,TGTGCCAGCAGCCCCCCCCCGAACACTGAAGCTTTCTTT
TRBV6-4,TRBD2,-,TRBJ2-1,CASSEYSTSGRSNEQFF,TGTGCCAGCAGTGAGTACTCGACTAGCGGGAGGAGCAATGAGCAGTTCTTC
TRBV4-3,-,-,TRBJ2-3,CASSQGIPGGTDTQYF,TGCGCCAGCAGCCAAGGAATCCCGGGGGGCACAGATACGCAGTATTTT
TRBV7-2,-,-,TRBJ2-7,CASSPSYYEQYF,TGTGCCAGCAGCCCATCCTACTACGAGCAGTACTTC
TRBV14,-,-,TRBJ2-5,CASSQDLPETQYF,TGTGCCAGCAGCCAAGACCTCCCAGAGACCCAGTACTTC
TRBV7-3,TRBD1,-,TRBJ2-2,CASALTGVTGELFF,TGTGCTAGCGCCCTTACAGGGGTTACCGGGGAGCTGTTTTTT
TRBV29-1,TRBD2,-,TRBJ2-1,CSVEDYSGSVVEQFF,TGCAGCGTTGAAGATTATAGCGGGAGTGTTGTTGAGCAGTTCTTC
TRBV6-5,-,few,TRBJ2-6,CASHGPGANVLTF,TGTGCCAGCCACGGCCCAGGGGCCAACGTCCTGACTTTC
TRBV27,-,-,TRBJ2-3,CASSSSHTQYF,TGTGCCAGCAGTTCCAGTCATACGCAGTATTTT
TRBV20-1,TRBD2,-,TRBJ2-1,CSAGLAGFYNEQFF,TGCAGTGCTGGGCTAGCGGGATTCTACAATGAGCAGTTCTTC